This entry is about one T cell receptor (beta chain). Its antigen is undetermined. These data originate in a study of shared clonotypes between healthy human individuals. Study summary: Donors, aged 18 to 49, were a couple of women and a few men. Study-level results: There were few donors, and this limited the genetic and exposure-history diversity represented. Even with large depth, rarefaction showed that sorted-subset sequencing was incomplete. Among donors, clonotype sharing was expected to be affected by sequencing depth.

Data came from immunoSEQ multiplex PCR; TCRdb stores just in-frame clones and leaves some out. In the table there are more than 2,000,000 clones, approximately 93% of which are singletons. V gave up 2 bases and J gave up 0 bases, with 14 bases separating them. Germline CDR1 reads KGHSH; CDR2 reads LQKENI. This CDR3 contains 17 residues. The sample comprised naive CD4+ T cells from PBMCs. Subset meaning: CD45RA+ positively selected. The chain couples TRBV18 to TRBJ1-5; possible D gene TRBD1, 5 bases. The clonotype was recovered from a man younger than 35 in good health. Some clones in this sample may be carry-over from other donors' samples. The chain's CDR3 is CASSPSEGLYSNQPQHF. The CDR3 DNA reads TGTGCCAGCTCACCATCTGAGGGGCTCTATAGCAATCAGCCCCAGCATTTT.